This T cell receptor beta chain was sequenced in a study of T cell changes during pregnancy in multiple sclerosis. This clone showed up just once. This table comes from immunoSEQ multiplex PCR, and its TCRdb copy is limited to in-frame clones, with some not included. Among about 93,000 clones, around 93% were seen once, and the ten largest hold under 0.95%. The source of this sequence is a female donor with multiple sclerosis, enrolled in a pregnancy study. The sequencing used peripheral blood, collected before pregnancy.

The CDR3 sequence is CSVCGSEFAEYNEQFF. The DNA of the CDR3 is TGCAGCGTTTGCGGATCGGAGTTCGCGGAGTACAATGAGCAGTTCTTC. This chain joins TRBV29-1 and TRBJ2-1; no firm D call. CDR1 is SQVTM and CDR2 is ANQGSEA in the germline V gene. The CDR3 consists of 16 residues. V gave up 5 bases and J gave up 4 bases, with 21 bases separating them.